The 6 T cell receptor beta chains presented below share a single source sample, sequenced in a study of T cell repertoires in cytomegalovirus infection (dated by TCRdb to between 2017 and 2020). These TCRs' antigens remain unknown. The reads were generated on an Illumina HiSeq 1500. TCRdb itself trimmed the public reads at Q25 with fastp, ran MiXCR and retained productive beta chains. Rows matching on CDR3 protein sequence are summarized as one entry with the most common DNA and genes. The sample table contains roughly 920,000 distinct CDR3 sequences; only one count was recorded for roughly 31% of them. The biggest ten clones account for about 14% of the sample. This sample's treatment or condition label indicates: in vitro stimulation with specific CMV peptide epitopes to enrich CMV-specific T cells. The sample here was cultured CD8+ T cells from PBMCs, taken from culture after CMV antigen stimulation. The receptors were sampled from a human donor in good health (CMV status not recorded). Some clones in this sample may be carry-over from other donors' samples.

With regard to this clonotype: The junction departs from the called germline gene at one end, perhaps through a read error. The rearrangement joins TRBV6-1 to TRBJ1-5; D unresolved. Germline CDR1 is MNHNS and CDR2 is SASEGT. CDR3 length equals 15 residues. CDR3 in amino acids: CASSIETTSNQPLHF. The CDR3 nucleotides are TGTGCCAGCAGCATTGAGACAACTAGCAATCAGCCCCTGCATTTT.

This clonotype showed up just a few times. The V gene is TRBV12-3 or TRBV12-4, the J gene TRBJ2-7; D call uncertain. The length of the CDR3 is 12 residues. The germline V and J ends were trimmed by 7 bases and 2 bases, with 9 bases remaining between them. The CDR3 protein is CASTGPAYEQYF. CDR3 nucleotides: TGTGCCAGCACCGGGCCCGCCTACGAGCAGTACTTC.

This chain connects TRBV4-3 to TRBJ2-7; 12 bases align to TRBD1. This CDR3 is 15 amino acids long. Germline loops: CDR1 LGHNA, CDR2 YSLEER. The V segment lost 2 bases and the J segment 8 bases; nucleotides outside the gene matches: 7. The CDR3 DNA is TGCGCCAGCAGCCAAAAGGAGGGACAGGGGGCGAAGCAGTACGTC. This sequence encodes CASSQKEGQGAKQYV.

The CDR3 nucleotides are TGTGCCAGCAGTTTAGGGGGCGCGTACTATGGCTACACCTTC. This gives the protein CASSLGGAYYGYTF. The V call is TRBV12-3 or TRBV12-4, the J call TRBJ1-2; D might be TRBD1 (5 bases). The CDR3 runs 14 residues. The V gene lost 1 base and the J gene lost 3 bases, with 9 bases spanning the gap.

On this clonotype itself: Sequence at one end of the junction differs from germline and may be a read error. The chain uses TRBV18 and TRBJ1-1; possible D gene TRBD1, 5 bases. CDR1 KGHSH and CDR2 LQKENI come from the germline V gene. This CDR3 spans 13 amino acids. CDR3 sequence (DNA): TGTGTCAGCTCACCATCCGGGGGCACTGAAGCTTTCTTT. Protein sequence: CVSSPSGGTEAFF.

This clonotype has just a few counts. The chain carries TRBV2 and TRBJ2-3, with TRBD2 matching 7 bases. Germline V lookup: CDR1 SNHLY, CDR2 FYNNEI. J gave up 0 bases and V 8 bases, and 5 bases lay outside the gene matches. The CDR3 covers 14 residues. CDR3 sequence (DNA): TGTGCCAGCCCAGGGAGGGGTAGCACAGATACGCAGTATTTT. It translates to CASPGRGSTDTQYF.